The clone carrying this T cell receptor (beta chain) showed up just a few times. No antigen is known for it. This sample is drawn from a study of beta chain features in type 1 diabetes. Notes on the study in general: In all four CD4+ subsets, TCRB CDR3 length was significantly, moderately reduced in type 1 diabetes.

Isolated RNA was reverse transcribed in full, so expressed TCRB transcripts were sequenced. Generated by immunoSEQ multiplex PCR, the TCRdb table keeps only in-frame clones and is missing some. This table holds about 900,000 clones, under 20% found once. Germline V gives CDR1 SGHRS, CDR2 YFSETQ. With 6 bases removed from V and 7 bases from J, the gap between germline ends came to 16 bases. The CDR3 has 13 amino acids. The sample taken for sequencing was naive CD4+ T cells from blood. The receptor comes from a woman aged 18-29 years in good health. V and J are TRBV5-1 and TRBJ2-5, with D maybe TRBD1 (6 bases). CDR3 amino acids: CASNPDSSGTQYF. CDR3 bases: TGCGCCAGCAATCCGGACAGCTCGGGGACCCAGTACTTC. Variable domain in full (rest from reference TRBV5-1 and TRBJ2-5): KAGVTQTPRYLIKTRGQQVTLSCSPISGHRSVSWYQQTPGQGLQFLFEYFSETQRNKGNFPGRFSGRQFSNSRSEMNVSTLELGDSALYLCASNPDSSGTQYFGPGTRLLVL.